The clone carrying this TCR beta chain was counted between two and nine times. The antigen is unknown. This specimen comes from a study of Graves' ophthalmopathy and Graves' hyperthyroidism. Study-wide findings and caveats: Most expanded clonotypes in thyroid above 0.001 frequency also showed up in blood.

Trimming left V 1 base short and J 11 bases short, with 11 bases between. The CDR3 is made up of 12 amino acids. RNA transcripts were the source from which TCR beta CDR3 regions were amplified. Second-round multiplex PCR came after first-round RT-PCR with HTBI primers. MiXCR was run by TCRdb on the multiplex PCR reads, yielding one entry per CDR3 protein. The repertoire includes 740,000 or so distinct CDR3 sequences, around 40% of them detected once, and roughly 45% sits in the top ten. The sample comprised peripheral blood. The chain recombines TRBV12-3 or TRBV12-4 with TRBJ1-1; no definite D call. This TCR was sampled from an adult man with Graves' ophthalmopathy. CDR3 residues: CASSLVPGGAFF. The CDR3 coding sequence is TGTGCCAGCAGTTTAGTCCCTGGAGGCGCTTTCTTT.